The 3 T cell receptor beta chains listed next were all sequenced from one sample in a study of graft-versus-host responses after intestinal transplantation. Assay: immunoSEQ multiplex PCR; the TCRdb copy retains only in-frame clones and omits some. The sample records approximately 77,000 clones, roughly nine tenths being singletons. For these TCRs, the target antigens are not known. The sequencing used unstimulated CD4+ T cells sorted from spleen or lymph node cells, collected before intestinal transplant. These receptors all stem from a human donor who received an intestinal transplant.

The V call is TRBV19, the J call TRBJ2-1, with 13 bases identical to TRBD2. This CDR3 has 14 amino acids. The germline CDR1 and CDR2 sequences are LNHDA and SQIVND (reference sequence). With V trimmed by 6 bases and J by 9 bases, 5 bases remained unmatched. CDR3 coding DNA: TGTGCCAGTAGACTACTAGCGGGGGGGGCTGAGCAGTTCTTC. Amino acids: CASRLLAGGAEQFF.

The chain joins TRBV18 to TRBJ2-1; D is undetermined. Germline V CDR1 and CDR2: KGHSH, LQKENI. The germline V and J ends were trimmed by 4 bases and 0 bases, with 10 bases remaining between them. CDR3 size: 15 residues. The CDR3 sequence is CASSLGSSSYNEQFF. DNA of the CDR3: TGTGCCAGCTCACTGGGTAGCTCCTCCTACAATGAGCAGTTCTTC.

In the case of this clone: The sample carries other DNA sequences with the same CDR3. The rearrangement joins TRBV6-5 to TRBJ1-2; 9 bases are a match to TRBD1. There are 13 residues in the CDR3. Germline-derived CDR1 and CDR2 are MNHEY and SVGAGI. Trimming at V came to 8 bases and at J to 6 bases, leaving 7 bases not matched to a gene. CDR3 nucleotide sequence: TGTGCCAGCCGCTTAACAGGGGGCGATGGCTACACCTTC. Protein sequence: CASRLTGGDGYTF.